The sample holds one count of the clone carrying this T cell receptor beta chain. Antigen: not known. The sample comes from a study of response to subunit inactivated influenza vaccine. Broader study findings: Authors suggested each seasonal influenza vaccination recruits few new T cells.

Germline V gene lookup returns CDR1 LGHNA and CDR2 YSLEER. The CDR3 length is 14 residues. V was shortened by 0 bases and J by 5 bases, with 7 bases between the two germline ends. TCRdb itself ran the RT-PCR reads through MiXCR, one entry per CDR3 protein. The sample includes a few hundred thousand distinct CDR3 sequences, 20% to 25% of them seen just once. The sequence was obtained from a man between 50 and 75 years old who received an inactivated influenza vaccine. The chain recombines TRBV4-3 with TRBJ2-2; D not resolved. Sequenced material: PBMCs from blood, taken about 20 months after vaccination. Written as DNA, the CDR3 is TGCGCCAGCAGCCAAGATTGGAATACCGGGGAGCTGTTTTTT. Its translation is CASSQDWNTGELFF.